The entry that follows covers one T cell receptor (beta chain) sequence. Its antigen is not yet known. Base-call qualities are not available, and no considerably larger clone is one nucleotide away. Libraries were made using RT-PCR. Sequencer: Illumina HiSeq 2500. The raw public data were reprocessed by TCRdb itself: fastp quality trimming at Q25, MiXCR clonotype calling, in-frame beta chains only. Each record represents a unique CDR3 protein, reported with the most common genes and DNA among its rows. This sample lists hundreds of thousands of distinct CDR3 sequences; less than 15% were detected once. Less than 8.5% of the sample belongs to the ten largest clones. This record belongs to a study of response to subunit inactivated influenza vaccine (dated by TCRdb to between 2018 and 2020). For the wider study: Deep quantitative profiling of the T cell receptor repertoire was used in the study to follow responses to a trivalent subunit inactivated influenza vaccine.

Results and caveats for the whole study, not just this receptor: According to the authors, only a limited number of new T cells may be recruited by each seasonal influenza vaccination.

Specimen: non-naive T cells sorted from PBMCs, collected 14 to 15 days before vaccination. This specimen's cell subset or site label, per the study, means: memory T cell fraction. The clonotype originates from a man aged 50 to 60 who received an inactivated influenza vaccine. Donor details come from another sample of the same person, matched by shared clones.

The nucleotide sequence is given as TGTGCCAGCAGCCCTGGTGGGACTAGCGGGAGTGGTGGCGAGCAGTACTTC. This sequence encodes CASSPGGTSGSGGEQYF. The chain is encoded by TRBV5-4 joined to TRBJ2-7, and TRBD2 aligns with 14 junction nucleotides. V loses 4 bases at its end and J loses 6 bases; junction bases beyond the gene matches: 12. The CDR3 numbers 17 residues from cysteine through phenylalanine. Solely the CDR3 DNA is kept, with 51 bases framed from the first base. Taken from the germline V gene (reference sequence), the CDR1 and CDR2 loops are SGHNT and YYREEE.